This T cell receptor beta chain is drawn from a study of OX40 agonist ivuxolimab in advanced cancers. Across the study: A history of anti-PD-1, anti-PD-L1 or anti-CTLA-4 therapy was acceptable, and roughly 40% had some.

This CDR3 spans 14 amino acids. The V segment lost 3 bases and the J segment 2 bases; nucleotides outside the gene matches: 3. CDR1 and CDR2 from the germline V gene are MNHEY and SMNVEV (reference sequence). Data came from immunoSEQ multiplex PCR; TCRdb stores just in-frame clones and leaves some out. The sample has about 85,000 clones, 80% to 90% seen once. This sequence was found in an adult with an advanced solid tumor such as melanoma, head and neck, liver or kidney cancer. The gene calls are TRBV27 and TRBJ2-7; 8 bases fit TRBD1. This sample comprised CD4+ or CD8+ T cells sorted from blood, obtained in a trial of the OX40 agonist ivuxolimab. The CDR3 DNA reads as TGTGCCAGCAGTTTTGGACAGGGTCCCTACGAGCAGTACTTC. Its translation: CASSFGQGPYEQYF.